This TCR beta chain derives from a study of post-analysis software for immune sequencing data. Study context: There were relapsing-remitting, secondary progressive and progressive-relapsing multiple sclerosis among the disease courses included. Study findings and constraints: Significantly lower normalized Chao1 diversity was found in patients with multiple sclerosis relative to controls.

A word on this clonotype: The antigen is unknown.

cDNA libraries for TCR beta contained unique molecular identifiers. TCRdb reprocessed the PCR reads via MiXCR and lists one record per CDR3 protein. The table lists hundreds of thousands of distinct CDR3 sequences, about 53% of them singletons. The receptor was isolated from a girl under 18 with multiple sclerosis. Source material: blood.

CDR3 nucleotides: TGCAGTGCCCCCGGGGCTAGCGGGAACCCACTCTACAATGAGCAGTTCTTC. Its protein product is CSAPGASGNPLYNEQFF. The genes are TRBV20-1 and TRBJ2-1, with 9 bases identical to TRBD2. This CDR3 is built from 17 residues. The V gene's germline CDR1 is DFQATT and CDR2 SNEGSKA (reference sequence). The trim removed 6 bases at V and 3 bases at J, leaving 15 bases unmatched.